The 13 T cell receptor beta chains reported below all come from one sample, sequenced in a study of radiotherapy plus CTLA-4 blockade in lung cancer. Profiling relied on immunoSEQ multiplex PCR, and the TCRdb table lists in-frame clones only, not all of them. The sample holds more than 90,000 clones, about four fifths seen once. Sequences were derived from peripheral blood, sampled from a patient treated with radiotherapy plus ipilimumab. Source of these receptors: a human donor with non-small cell lung cancer that progressed on radiotherapy plus ipilimumab. Some clones in this sample may be carry-over from other donors' samples.

This chain links TRBV11-3 with TRBJ1-1; no reliable D call. CDR3 length: 16 amino acids. V gave up 1 base and J gave up 0 bases, with 12 bases separating them. Germline loops: CDR1 SGHNT, CDR2 YENEEA. CDR3 bases: TGTGCCAGCAGCTTAGGACATGGGGAAATGAACACTGAAGCTTTCTTT. Translated, it gives CASSLGHGEMNTEAFF.

This clone was counted between two and nine times. The chain carries TRBV3-2 and TRBJ2-7. TRBV3-2 is termed a pseudogene. The CDR3 contains 9 residues. The CDR3 coding sequence is TGTGCCAGCAGCCACGAGCAGTACTTC. It codes for CASSHEQYF.

The chain employs TRBV15 and TRBJ2-7; possibly TRBD1 for D (6 bases). The CDR3 runs 13 residues. Germline V gene data show CDR1 as LNHNV and CDR2 as YYDKDF (reference sequence). Trimming pared 7 bases from V and 4 bases from J, leaving 14 bases between. Here the CDR3 DNA reads TGTGCCACCACCCGGGGACATCAATACGAGCAGTACTTC. This gives the protein CATTRGHQYEQYF.

This sequence joins TRBV7-8 and TRBJ2-7, with TRBD1 matching 8 bases. Germline CDR1 is SGHVS and CDR2 is FQNEAQ. Losses at the gene ends were 5 bases for V and 5 bases for J; bases not matched to a gene: 8. The CDR3 length is 14 residues. CDR3 in amino acids: CASSSRQGIDEQYF. Written as DNA, the CDR3 is TGTGCCAGCAGCAGCCGACAGGGGATCGACGAGCAGTACTTC.

The J gene is TRBJ1-1, the V gene TRBV7-6; no firm D call. The CDR3 spans 14 residues. The V end lost 6 bases, the J end lost 0 bases, and 11 bases lay between the germline ends. CDR1 and CDR2 (germline): SGHVS, FNYEAQ. CDR3 nucleotides: TGTGCCAGCAGACGAGGACTGGTGAACACTGAAGCTTTCTTT. Translated: CASRRGLVNTEAFF.

V gene TRBV18 combines with J gene TRBJ2-5, with no clear D. Germline lookup yields CDR1 KGHSH and CDR2 LQKENI. The CDR3 contains 14 residues. Trimming stripped 0 bases from V and 5 bases from J, with 10 bases between. For the CDR3, the DNA is TGTGCCAGCTCACCACCGATCCGCATCGAGACCCAGTACTTC. Translation: CASSPPIRIETQYF.

This clone was counted only a few times. The chain recombines TRBV6-5 with TRBJ2-3; tentative D call: TRBD1 (5 bases). The CDR3 consists of 13 residues. Trimming took 7 bases from V and 4 from J, leaving 12 bases between them. The germline V gene has CDR1 MNHEY and CDR2 SVGAGI. In DNA, the CDR3 is TGTGCCAGCAACCCAGGGTGGGCAGATACGCAGTATTTT. Translation gives CASNPGWADTQYF.

This chain joins TRBV11-2 and TRBJ1-2, with D perhaps matching TRBD1 (5 bases). Germline V lookup: CDR1 SGHAT, CDR2 FQNNGV. The germline V and J ends were trimmed by 5 bases and 8 bases, with 15 bases remaining between them. The CDR3 spans 13 residues. The CDR3 sequence: CASSQSRASGYTF. CDR3 sequence (DNA): TGTGCCAGCAGCCAAAGCAGGGCCAGCGGCTACACCTTC.

The chain is built from TRBV29-1 and TRBJ1-1; possible D gene TRBD1, 5 bases. CDR3 length equals 14 residues. Per the germline V gene, CDR1 is SQVTM and CDR2 is ANQGSEA. V lost 6 bases to trimming and J lost 4 bases, with 18 bases between them. The CDR3 reads CSVNKRGRITEAFF. The CDR3 region has the DNA TGCAGCGTAAATAAGCGGGGGAGGATCACTGAAGCTTTCTTT.

This clone was picked up one time. V gene TRBV7-9 combines with J gene TRBJ2-5; 7 nucleotides align to TRBD2. The length of the CDR3 is 15 residues. The germline V gene has CDR1 SEHNR and CDR2 FQNEAQ (reference sequence). After removal of 5 bases from V and 4 bases from J, the junction contained 10 bases not matched to a gene. The CDR3 coding sequence is TGTGCCAGCAGCCACCAAATTGCGGGGGTAGAGACCCAGTACTTC. Translating it yields CASSHQIAGVETQYF.

This chain joins TRBV4-3 and TRBJ2-3; TRBD2 is a possible D gene (7 bases). V dropped 0 bases and J dropped 6 bases, with 19 bases sitting between them. CDR3 size: 17 residues. Germline CDR1 LGHNA, CDR2 YSLEER. CDR3 bases: TGCGCCAGCAGCCAAGATGCTCGAGGGGGGGCCGGGGATACGCAGTATTTT. This encodes CASSQDARGGAGDTQYF.

This chain links TRBV2 with TRBJ2-7; no definite D call. There are 10 residues in the CDR3. Germline V lookup: CDR1 SNHLY, CDR2 FYNNEI. V lost 6 bases and J 4 bases, leaving 4 bases between the germline ends. The CDR3 loop is CASRGYEQYF. The CDR3 DNA follows: TGTGCCAGCAGGGGTTACGAGCAGTACTTC.

This sequence joins TRBV5-1 and TRBJ2-3, with a tentative D call TRBD2 (5 bases). Per germline, CDR1 SGHRS and CDR2 YFSETQ. The CDR3 has 15 amino acids. V was shortened by 2 bases and J by 2 bases, with 12 bases between the two germline ends. CDR3: CASSLGPADTDTQYF. CDR3 nucleotides: TGCGCCAGCAGCTTAGGACCAGCGGACACAGATACGCAGTATTTT.